This TCR beta chain was found in a study of early T cells in non-severe SARS-CoV-2 infection. Overall study context: RNA in bulk from unsorted whole blood was sequenced, and chains were unpaired.

The library protocol tagged individual cDNA molecules with unique molecular identifiers. TCRdb processed the 5' RACE reads anew with MiXCR; each CDR3 protein has one entry. The data hold tens of thousands of distinct CDR3 sequences, with roughly 12% observed a single time. The TCR originated in an adult who was a healthcare worker with PCR-confirmed SARS-CoV-2 infection or an uninfected control (not recorded which). The sequencing input was whole blood.

The CDR3 DNA follows: TGTGCCAGCAGGAGGCCGGGACAGGGCCCTTCACCCCTCCACTTT. Translation gives CASRRPGQGPSPLHF. The chain carries TRBV6-5 and TRBJ1-6; 9 bases align to TRBD1. Looked up from germline, CDR1 is MNHEY and CDR2 is SVGAGI. This CDR3 has 15 amino acids. After removal of 6 bases from V and 9 bases from J, the junction contained 9 bases not matched to a gene.